Below, 25 T cell receptor beta chains from the same sample are listed, as sequenced in a study of blood T cell repertoires in COVID-19. Data came from immunoSEQ multiplex PCR; TCRdb stores just in-frame clones and leaves some out. Seen here are almost 85,000 clones, about 89% observed once, and the top ten hold roughly 1.2%. The sequenced sample consisted of PBMCs or T cells enriched from blood (not recorded which). Receptors originate from a woman aged 45-65 years with acute COVID-19.

The CDR3 DNA reads TGTGCCAGCAGCCAATGGACTAGCGGGAGCGACCACGAGCAGTACTTC. It encodes CASSQWTSGSDHEQYF. This chain joins TRBV3-1 (or the pseudogene TRBV3-2) and TRBJ2-7; 13 bases map to TRBD2. CDR1 is LGHDT and CDR2 is YNNKEL in the germline V gene (reference sequence). The CDR3 contains 16 residues. Trimming took 2 bases from V and 5 from J; bases not matched to a gene: 6.

The J gene is TRBJ1-2, the V gene TRBV25-1; possibly TRBD1 for D (5 bases). The CDR3 sequence is 14 residues long. CDR1 and CDR2 (germline): MGHDK, SYGVNS. V was shortened by 1 base and J by 4 bases, with 10 bases between the two germline ends. DNA of the CDR3: TGTGCCAGCAGTGAATGGGGCCGGAGCTATGGCTACACCTTC. Amino acid sequence: CASSEWGRSYGYTF.

This clone was observed once. The genes are TRBV19 and TRBJ1-6; no definite D call. Germline V gene sequence: CDR1 LNHDA, CDR2 SQIVND (reference sequence). CDR3 length: 12 amino acids. V lost 3 bases, J lost 14 bases, and 11 bases lay in between. CDR3 protein: CASSIPYEALHF. Here the CDR3 DNA reads TGTGCCAGTAGTATCCCCTACGAGGCCCTCCACTTT.

The CDR3 DNA sequence: TGTGCCAGTAGTATGGCCGCAGGGGTTTCACCCCTCCACTTT. Protein sequence: CASSMAAGVSPLHF. V gene TRBV19 combines with J gene TRBJ1-6; D may be TRBD1 (6 bases). CDR1 is LNHDA and CDR2 is SQIVND in the germline V gene (reference sequence). The CDR3 has 14 residues. The V end lost 3 bases, the J end lost 9 bases, and 12 bases lay between the germline ends. Filled out from reference TRBV19 and TRBJ1-6, the complete variable domain reads DGGITQSPKYLFRKEGQNVTLSCEQNLNHDAMYWYRQDPGQGLRLIYYSQIVNDFQKGDIAEGYSVSREKKESFPLTVTSAQKNPTAFYLCASSMAAGVSPLHFGNGTRLTVT.

The chain has TRBV30 and TRBJ2-3, with D perhaps matching TRBD2 (6 bases). CDR3 length equals 13 residues. V gave up 4 bases and J gave up 3 bases, with 11 bases separating them. Germline V lookup: CDR1 GTSNPN, CDR2 SVGIG (reference sequence). In DNA form, the CDR3 reads TGTGCCTGGAACCAGCGGGTGACAGATACGCAGTATTTT. Its protein is CAWNQRVTDTQYF.

V gene TRBV19 combines with J gene TRBJ2-2; 11 bases line up with TRBD2. V trimming: 4 bases; J trimming: 0 bases; junction bases outside the gene matches: 7. Germline CDR1 reads LNHDA; CDR2 reads SQIVND (reference sequence). This CDR3 comprises 18 residues. The CDR3 spells CASSTIRLAGTNTGELFF. CDR3 nucleotides: TGTGCCAGTAGTACGATTCGACTAGCGGGGACGAACACCGGGGAGCTGTTTTTT.

The V and J genes are TRBV7-8 and TRBJ2-2; TRBD2 aligns across 9 bases. V lost 5 bases to trimming and J lost 4 bases; unmatched junction nucleotides: 8. The CDR3 spans 16 residues. Germline CDR1 reads SGHVS; CDR2 reads FQNEAQ. The CDR3 nucleotides read TGTGCCAGCAGCCCTATTAGCGGGAGAGGCACCGGGGAGCTGTTTTTT. Its translation: CASSPISGRGTGELFF.

The chain employs TRBV19 and TRBJ2-5; TRBD1 matches 7 bases. After removal of 5 bases from V and 4 bases from J, the junction contained 10 bases not matched to a gene. This CDR3 is built from 15 residues. Looked up from germline, CDR1 is LNHDA and CDR2 is SQIVND (reference sequence). The CDR3 DNA reads as TGTGCCAGTAGTCCTGGGACAGTACAGTCAGAGACCCAGTACTTC. Translated: CASSPGTVQSETQYF.

The chain has TRBV5-4 and TRBJ2-3; 8 nucleotides agree with TRBD2. CDR1 is SGHNT and CDR2 is YYREEE in the germline V gene (reference sequence). There are 17 residues in the CDR3. Losses at the gene ends were 2 bases for V and 1 base for J; bases not matched to a gene: 9. CDR3 region: CASSLGTRGRGTDTQYF. CDR3 bases: TGTGCCAGCAGCTTAGGGACTAGAGGCCGGGGCACAGATACGCAGTATTTT.

This clone was counted between two and nine times. The chain has TRBV6-1 and TRBJ1-4; D possibly corresponds to TRBD1 (6 bases). Germline V gene sequence: CDR1 MNHNS, CDR2 SASEGT. The CDR3 is 17 amino acids. V lost 4 bases, J lost 0 bases, and 15 bases lay in between. The CDR3 sequence is CASSGPEGQSTNEKLFF. In DNA, the CDR3 is TGTGCCAGCAGTGGTCCAGAAGGACAGTCAACTAATGAAAAACTGTTTTTT.

The chain couples TRBV4-2 to TRBJ1-4, with a weak D call TRBD1 (6 bases). The CDR3 length is 16 residues. V lost 0 bases and J lost 8, with 16 bases in between. The germline V gene encodes CDR1 LGHNA and CDR2 YNFKEQ. The chain's CDR3 is CASSQELQGSWEKLFF. The CDR3 region has the DNA TGTGCCAGCAGCCAAGAACTGCAGGGGAGTTGGGAAAAACTGTTTTTT.

This rearrangement joins TRBV7-3 to TRBJ1-2; D gene unclear. The CDR3 loop spans 12 amino acids. CDR1 is SGHTA, CDR2 FQGTGA, per germline. The ends were cut back, 2 bases at V and 6 bases at J, with 7 bases in the middle. The CDR3 here is CASSLEGDGYTF. Here the CDR3 DNA reads TGTGCCAGCAGCTTAGAGGGAGATGGCTACACCTTC.

The V call is TRBV5-1, the J call TRBJ2-5; 8 nucleotides line up with TRBD2. The trim removed 3 bases at V and 3 bases at J, leaving 4 bases unmatched. The CDR3 extends over 14 amino acids. Germline CDR1 SGHRS, CDR2 YFSETQ. The CDR3 protein is CASSYSGDKETQYF. The CDR3 region has the DNA TGCGCCAGCAGCTATAGCGGGGACAAAGAGACCCAGTACTTC.

The chain links TRBV27 to TRBJ2-7; 10 nucleotides align to TRBD1. This CDR3 spans 16 amino acids. CDR1 and CDR2 from the germline V gene are MNHEY and SMNVEV (reference sequence). Trimming removed 2 bases from V and 2 bases from J; junction bases left unmatched: 6. The CDR3 here is CASSLQGQGFPYEQYF. The CDR3 DNA is TGTGCCAGCAGTTTACAGGGACAGGGGTTCCCCTACGAGCAGTACTTC.

The count of this clone is one. The chain carries TRBV10-3 and TRBJ1-2, with 10 bases aligning to TRBD1. Germline CDR1 and CDR2: ENHRY and SYGVKD. The CDR3 totals 15 residues. Trimming at V came to 11 bases and at J to 4 bases, leaving 13 bases not matched to a gene. CDR3 sequence: CAVDKSGTGAYGYTF. CDR3 nucleotide sequence: TGTGCCGTGGATAAGTCCGGGACAGGGGCCTATGGCTACACCTTC.

The chain carries TRBV18 and TRBJ1-5; the D is unclear. V was clipped by 3 bases and J by 5 bases, with 8 bases between them. CDR1 and CDR2 (germline): KGHSH, LQKENI. This CDR3 has 13 amino acids. The CDR3 spells CASSPDTYQPQHF. DNA for the CDR3: TGTGCCAGCTCACCTGACACTTATCAGCCCCAGCATTTT.

The chain is built from TRBV7-2 and TRBJ2-1; 12 nucleotides line up with TRBD1. Trimming cost V 3 bases and J 7 bases; bases outside gene matches: 4. CDR3 size: 15 residues. Germline V CDR1 and CDR2: SGHTA, FQGNSA. The CDR3, as DNA: TGTGCCAGCAGCTTGCCGGGACAGGGGGCGAATGAGCAGTTCTTC. The encoded protein is CASSLPGQGANEQFF.

The V call is TRBV7-9, the J call TRBJ2-7; 7 bases are shared with TRBD2. Trimming took 1 base from V and 6 from J; bases not matched to a gene: 12. The CDR3 has 16 amino acids. Per the germline V gene, CDR1 is SEHNR and CDR2 is FQNEAQ (reference sequence). The CDR3 DNA sequence: TGTGCCAGCAGCTTAGAGTCTGGACTAGATAGGGTCGAGCAGTACTTC. It specifies CASSLESGLDRVEQYF.

The rearrangement links TRBV28 to TRBJ1-2, with a weak D call TRBD1 (5 bases). Per germline, CDR1 MDHEN and CDR2 SYDVKM. This CDR3 contains 14 residues. V dropped 4 bases and J dropped 2 bases, with 11 bases sitting between them. The CDR3 sequence: CASSSFQGNYGYTF. Here the CDR3 DNA reads TGTGCCAGCAGTTCCTTCCAGGGCAACTATGGCTACACCTTC.

The V gene is TRBV29-1, the J gene TRBJ2-1; TRBD1 agrees at 8 bases. V was clipped by 3 bases and J by 2 bases; unmatched bases: 9. The CDR3 loop spans 16 amino acids. Germline values: CDR1 SQVTM, CDR2 ANQGSEA. The CDR3 sequence is CSVESSGTGAYNEQFF. In DNA form, the CDR3 reads TGCAGCGTTGAGTCGTCGGGGACAGGAGCCTACAATGAGCAGTTCTTC.

This clone was counted once. The V and J genes are TRBV10-3 and TRBJ1-5; TRBD1 is a possible D gene (5 bases). Germline-derived CDR1 and CDR2 are ENHRY and SYGVKD. V was shortened by 4 bases and J by 5 bases, with 9 bases between the two germline ends. The CDR3 is 13 amino acids. The CDR3 spells CAISARVDQPQHF. The CDR3 coding sequence is TGTGCCATCAGTGCCAGGGTGGATCAGCCCCAGCATTTT.

This clone showed up just a few times. The chain combines TRBV27 with TRBJ1-2; 8 bases agree with TRBD1. The CDR3 covers 15 residues. V gave up 4 bases and J gave up 4 bases; unmatched junction bases: 8. The germline CDR1 and CDR2 sequences are MNHEY and SMNVEV (reference sequence). CDR3 nucleotides: TGTGCCAGCAGTTCCCCGGGACAGGACCTCTATGGCTACACCTTC. Translating it yields CASSSPGQDLYGYTF.

This clone was observed a single time. The CDR3 sequence: CASRPVAGYTF. The CDR3 DNA reads TGTGCCAGCAGACCGGTAGCAGGCTACACCTTC. The rearrangement uses TRBV27 and TRBJ1-2; D call uncertain. This CDR3 has 11 amino acids. The V gene lost 6 bases and the J gene lost 8 bases, with 10 bases spanning the gap. Germline V lookup: CDR1 MNHEY, CDR2 SMNVEV (reference sequence).

The J gene is TRBJ1-2, the V gene TRBV11-2; possible D gene TRBD1, 6 bases. V dropped 5 bases and J dropped 3 bases, with 10 bases sitting between them. Germline V gene sequence: CDR1 SGHAT, CDR2 FQNNGV. The CDR3 runs 13 residues. Written as DNA, the CDR3 is TGTGCCAGCAGCCCCGCAGGGGACTATGGCTACACCTTC. Translation gives CASSPAGDYGYTF.

The J gene is TRBJ2-2, the V gene TRBV7-8; D not resolved. Trimming stripped 1 base from V and 7 bases from J, with 13 bases between. This CDR3 contains 15 residues. CDR1 is SGHVS, CDR2 FQNEAQ, per germline. Here the CDR3 reads CASSLGGSYNGELFF. The CDR3 DNA follows: TGTGCCAGCAGCTTAGGTGGCAGTTACAACGGGGAGCTGTTTTTT.